These T cell receptor beta chains were read from a single sample in a study of cytomegalovirus exposure and HLA in healthy donors. The repertoire was sequenced with immunoSEQ multiplex PCR; TCRdb's copy has only in-frame clones and lacks some. The top ten clones hold 1.5% to 2% of a sample with roughly 190,000 clones, 65% to 85% of them seen once. The sample consisted of PBMCs. Receptors originate from a woman between 18 and 29 years old in good health and CMV-seronegative. Both conserved end residues are part of each CDR3. A D gene is named only where the DNA matches it firmly. The listing skips clone size in some rows; elsewhere it reads once, few, many or a size class.

V,size,J,D,CDR3,DNA
TRBV29-1,NA,TRBJ2-1,TRBD2,CSVVGGRHNEQFF,TGCAGCGTTGTAGGCGGGAGACACAATGAGCAGTTCTTC
TRBV30,NA,TRBJ2-7,TRBD1,CAWAIPGGVYEQYF,TGTGCCTGGGCCATCCCAGGGGGCGTCTACGAGCAGTACTTC
TRBV5-4,NA,TRBJ1-2,TRBD1,CASSPRAQGGYGYTF,TGTGCCAGCAGCCCAAGGGCCCAGGGGGGATATGGCTACACCTTC
TRBV28,NA,TRBJ1-2,NA,CASRQNGGDRGYTF,TGTGCCAGCAGACAAAACGGGGGGGACCGTGGCTACACCTTC
TRBV19,NA,TRBJ1-1,NA,CASSMGTLLRSEAFF,TGTGCCAGTAGTATGGGGACTCTGCTGAGGTCTGAAGCTTTCTTT
TRBV28,NA,TRBJ1-1,TRBD1,CARVLGTGRNTEAFF,TGTGCCAGAGTTCTTGGGACAGGCAGGAACACTGAAGCTTTCTTT
TRBV28,NA,TRBJ1-5,NA,CASSLTVRVKPQHF,TGTGCCAGCAGTTTGACAGTTCGAGTTAAGCCCCAGCATTTT
TRBV11-2,NA,TRBJ2-4,TRBD1,CASQGTAISFVKNIQYF,TGTGCCAGCCAGGGGACAGCCATCTCTTTTGTCAAAAACATTCAGTACTTC
TRBV7-8,NA,TRBJ2-5,NA,CASSLAERKKYF,TGTGCCAGCAGCTTAGCGGAGCGGAAGAAGTACTTC
TRBV11-2,NA,TRBJ1-6,NA,CASSLVRSWRENSPLHF,TGTGCCAGCAGCTTAGTCCGGTCCTGGAGGGAAAATTCACCCCTCCACTTT
TRBV19,NA,TRBJ1-2,NA,CASSIGGPTGTIYGYTF,TGTGCCAGTAGTATAGGGGGCCCCACAGGGACCATCTATGGCTACACCTTC
TRBV14,NA,TRBJ1-1,NA,CASSESGGHMNTEAFF,TGTGCCAGCAGCGAGTCGGGCGGACACATGAACACTGAAGCTTTCTTT
TRBV11-2,once,TRBJ1-2,NA,CASSEDRNYGYTF,TGTGCCAGCAGCGAAGACAGGAACTATGGCTACACCTTC
TRBV9,NA,TRBJ1-3,NA,CASSVRGSSGNTIYF,TGTGCCAGCAGCGTAAGGGGGTCCTCTGGAAACACCATATATTTT
TRBV28,NA,TRBJ1-3,TRBD1,CASSLRTGQSGNTIYF,TGTGCCAGCAGTTTAAGGACAGGGCAATCTGGAAACACCATATATTTT
TRBV30,NA,TRBJ1-2,NA,CAWSVLTGGGYTF,TGTGCCTGGAGTGTACTAACCGGAGGGGGCTACACCTTC